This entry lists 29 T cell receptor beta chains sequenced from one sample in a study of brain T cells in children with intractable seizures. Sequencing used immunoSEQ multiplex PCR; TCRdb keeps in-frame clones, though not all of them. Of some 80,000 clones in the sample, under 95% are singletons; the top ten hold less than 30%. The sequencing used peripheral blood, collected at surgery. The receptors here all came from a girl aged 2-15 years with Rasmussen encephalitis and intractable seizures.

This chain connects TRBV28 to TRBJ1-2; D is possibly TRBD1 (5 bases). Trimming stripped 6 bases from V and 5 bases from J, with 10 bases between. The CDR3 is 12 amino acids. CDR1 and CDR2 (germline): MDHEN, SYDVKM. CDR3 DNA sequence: TGTGCCAGCAGCCTCGAGGGGTATGGCTACACCTTC. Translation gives CASSLEGYGYTF.

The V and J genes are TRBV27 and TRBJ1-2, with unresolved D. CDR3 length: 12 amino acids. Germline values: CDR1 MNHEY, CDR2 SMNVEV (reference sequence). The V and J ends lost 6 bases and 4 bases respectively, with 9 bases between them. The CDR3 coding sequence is TGTGCCAGCAGACGGACGGGCTATGGCTACACCTTC. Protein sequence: CASRRTGYGYTF.

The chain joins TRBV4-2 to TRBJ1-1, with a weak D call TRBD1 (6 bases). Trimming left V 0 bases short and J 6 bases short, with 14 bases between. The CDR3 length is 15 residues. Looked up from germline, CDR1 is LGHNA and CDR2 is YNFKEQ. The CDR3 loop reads CASSQDAGAGSEAFF. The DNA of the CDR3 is TGTGCCAGCAGCCAAGATGCGGGGGCGGGGTCTGAAGCTTTCTTT.

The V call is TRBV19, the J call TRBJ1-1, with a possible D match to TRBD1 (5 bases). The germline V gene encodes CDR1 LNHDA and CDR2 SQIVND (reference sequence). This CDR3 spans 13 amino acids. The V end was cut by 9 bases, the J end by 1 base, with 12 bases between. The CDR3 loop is CASSDSPNTEAFF. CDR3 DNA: TGTGCCAGCTCCGACAGCCCGAACACTGAAGCTTTCTTT. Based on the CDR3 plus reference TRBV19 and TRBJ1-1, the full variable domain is DGGITQSPKYLFRKEGQNVTLSCEQNLNHDAMYWYRQDPGQGLRLIYYSQIVNDFQKGDIAEGYSVSREKKESFPLTVTSAQKNPTAFYLCASSDSPNTEAFFGQGTRLTVV.

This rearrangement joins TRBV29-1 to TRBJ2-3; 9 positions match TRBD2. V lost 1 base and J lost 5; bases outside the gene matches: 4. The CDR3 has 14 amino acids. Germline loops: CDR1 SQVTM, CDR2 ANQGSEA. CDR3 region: CSVEVLAGRDTQYF. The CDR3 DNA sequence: TGCAGCGTTGAAGTGCTAGCGGGGCGAGATACGCAGTATTTT.

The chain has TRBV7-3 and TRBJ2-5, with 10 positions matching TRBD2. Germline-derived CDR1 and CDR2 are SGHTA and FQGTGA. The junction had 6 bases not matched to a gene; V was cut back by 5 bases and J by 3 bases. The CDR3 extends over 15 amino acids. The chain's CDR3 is CASSRNGLAEETQYF. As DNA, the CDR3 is TGTGCCAGCAGCCGTAATGGACTAGCGGAAGAGACCCAGTACTTC.

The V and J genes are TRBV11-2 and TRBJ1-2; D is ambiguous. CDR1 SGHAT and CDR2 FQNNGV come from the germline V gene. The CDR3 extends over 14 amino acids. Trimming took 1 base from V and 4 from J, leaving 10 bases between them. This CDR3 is CASSLVWGSYGYTF. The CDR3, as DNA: TGTGCCAGCAGCTTAGTCTGGGGAAGCTATGGCTACACCTTC. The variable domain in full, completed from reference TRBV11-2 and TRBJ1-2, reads EAGVAQSPRYKIIEKRQSVAFWCNPISGHATLYWYQQILGQGPKLLIQFQNNGVVDDSQLPKDRFSAERLKGVDSTLKIQPAKLEDSAVYLCASSLVWGSYGYTFGSGTRLTVV.

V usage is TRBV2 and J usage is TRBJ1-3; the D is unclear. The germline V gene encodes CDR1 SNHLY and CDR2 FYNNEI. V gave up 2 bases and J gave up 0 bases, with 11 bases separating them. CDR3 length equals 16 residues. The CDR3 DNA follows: TGTGCCAGCAGTGAACAAGGACGGACCTCTGGAAACACCATATATTTT. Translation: CASSEQGRTSGNTIYF.

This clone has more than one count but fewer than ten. The CDR3 region has the DNA TGTGCCAGCAGTGAGCGTAGGGGGCGTTCCTACGAGCAGTACTTC. Translating it yields CASSERRGRSYEQYF. The chain is built from TRBV6-1 and TRBJ2-7, with 7 bases aligning to TRBD1. Germline V gene data show CDR1 as MNHNS and CDR2 as SASEGT. V was clipped by 3 bases and J by 1 base; unmatched bases: 6. The CDR3 is 15 amino acids.

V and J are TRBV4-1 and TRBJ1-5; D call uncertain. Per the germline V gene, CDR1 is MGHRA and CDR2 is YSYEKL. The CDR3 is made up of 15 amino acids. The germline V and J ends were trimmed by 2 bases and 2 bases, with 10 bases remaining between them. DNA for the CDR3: TGCGCCAGCAGCCAAAACTGGGGAGGCAATCAGCCCCAGCATTTT. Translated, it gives CASSQNWGGNQPQHF.

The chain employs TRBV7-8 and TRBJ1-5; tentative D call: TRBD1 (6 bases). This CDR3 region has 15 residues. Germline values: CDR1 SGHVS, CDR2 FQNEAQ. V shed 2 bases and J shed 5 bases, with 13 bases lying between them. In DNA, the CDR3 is TGTGCCAGCAGCTTATACAGGGAGGCCGATCAGCCCCAGCATTTT. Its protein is CASSLYREADQPQHF.

CDR3: CASSQVSPANYGYTF. The CDR3 nucleotides are TGCGCCAGCAGCCAAGTATCTCCAGCTAACTATGGCTACACCTTC. The V call is TRBV4-1, the J call TRBJ1-2; D is unresolved. V was cut by 1 base and J by 0 bases, with 9 bases left in between. CDR1 and CDR2 from the germline V gene are MGHRA and YSYEKL. The CDR3 runs 15 residues.

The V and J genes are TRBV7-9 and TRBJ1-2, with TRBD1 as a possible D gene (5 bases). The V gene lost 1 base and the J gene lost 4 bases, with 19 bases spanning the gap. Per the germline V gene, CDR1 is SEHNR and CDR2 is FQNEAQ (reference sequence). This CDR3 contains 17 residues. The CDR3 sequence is CASSLGASGRFGYGYTF. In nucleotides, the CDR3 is TGTGCCAGCAGCTTAGGCGCCTCAGGGCGGTTCGGCTATGGCTACACCTTC.

The chain's CDR3 is CATSGGLFYGYTF. In nucleotides, the CDR3 is TGTGCCACCTCCGGGGGGCTCTTCTATGGCTACACCTTC. The genes are TRBV19 and TRBJ1-2, with D possibly matching TRBD1 (6 bases). The CDR3 contains 13 residues. Between the trimmed V and J ends, which lost 10 bases and 4 bases, there was a span of 16 bases. Germline V gives CDR1 LNHDA, CDR2 SQIVND (reference sequence).

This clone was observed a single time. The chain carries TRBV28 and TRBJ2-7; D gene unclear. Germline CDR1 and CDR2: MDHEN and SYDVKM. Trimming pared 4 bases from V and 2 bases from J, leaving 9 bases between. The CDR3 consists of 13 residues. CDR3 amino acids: CASSSSYTYEQYF. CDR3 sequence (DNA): TGTGCCAGCAGTTCCTCTTACACCTACGAGCAGTACTTC.

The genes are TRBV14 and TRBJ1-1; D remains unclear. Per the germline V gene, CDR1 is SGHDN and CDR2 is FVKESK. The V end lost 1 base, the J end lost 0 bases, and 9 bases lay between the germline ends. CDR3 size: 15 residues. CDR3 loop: CASSQGMFVNTEAFF. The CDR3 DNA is TGTGCCAGCAGCCAAGGGATGTTCGTGAACACTGAAGCTTTCTTT.

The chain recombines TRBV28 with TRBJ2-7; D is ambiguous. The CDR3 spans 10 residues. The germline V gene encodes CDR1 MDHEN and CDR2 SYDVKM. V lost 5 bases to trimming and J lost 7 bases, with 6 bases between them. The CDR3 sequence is CASSLGEQYF. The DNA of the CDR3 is TGTGCCAGCAGTCTTGGGGAGCAGTACTTC.

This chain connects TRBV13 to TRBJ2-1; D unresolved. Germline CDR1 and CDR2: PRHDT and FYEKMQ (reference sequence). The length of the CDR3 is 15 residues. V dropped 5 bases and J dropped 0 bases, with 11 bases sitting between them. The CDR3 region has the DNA TGTGCCAGCAGCATCGGTTGGCTCTCCTACAATGAGCAGTTCTTC. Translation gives CASSIGWLSYNEQFF.

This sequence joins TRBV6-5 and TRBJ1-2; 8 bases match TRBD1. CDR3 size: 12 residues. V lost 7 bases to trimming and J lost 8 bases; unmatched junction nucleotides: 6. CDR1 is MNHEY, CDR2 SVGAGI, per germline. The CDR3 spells CASTPDREGYTF. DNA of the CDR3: TGTGCCAGCACCCCGGACAGGGAGGGCTACACCTTC.

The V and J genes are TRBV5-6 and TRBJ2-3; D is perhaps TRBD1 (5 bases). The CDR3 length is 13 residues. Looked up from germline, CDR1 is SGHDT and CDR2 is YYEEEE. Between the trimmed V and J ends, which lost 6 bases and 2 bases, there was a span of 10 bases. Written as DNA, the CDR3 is TGTGCCAGCACGTCGGACAACACAGATACGCAGTATTTT. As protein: CASTSDNTDTQYF. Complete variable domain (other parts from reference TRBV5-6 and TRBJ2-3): DAGVTQSPTHLIKTRGQQVTLRCSPKSGHDTVSWYQQALGQGPQFIFQYYEEEERQRGNFPDRFSGHQFPNYSSELNVNALLLGDSALYLCASTSDNTDTQYFGPGTRLTVL.

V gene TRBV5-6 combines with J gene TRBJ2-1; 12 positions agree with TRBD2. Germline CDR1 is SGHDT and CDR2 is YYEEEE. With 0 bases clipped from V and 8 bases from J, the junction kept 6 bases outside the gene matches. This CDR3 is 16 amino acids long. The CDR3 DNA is TGTGCCAGCAGCTTGGTAGAAGGACTAGCGGGGTATGAGCAGTTCTTC. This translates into CASSLVEGLAGYEQFF.

CDR3 in DNA: TGTGCCAGCAGTAAGGGACTAGCCCAATACAATGAGCAGTTCTTC. Its translation is CASSKGLAQYNEQFF. This chain connects TRBV6-5 to TRBJ2-1; 9 nucleotides line up with TRBD2. Germline CDR1 is MNHEY and CDR2 is SVGAGI. The CDR3 extends over 15 amino acids. J lost 4 bases, V lost 5 bases, and 6 bases had no gene match.

CDR3 sequence reads: CASSFRTGLSSPLHF. The CDR3 DNA reads TGTGCCAGCAGCTTTAGGACAGGGCTTTCATCACCCCTCCACTTT. The rearrangement links TRBV5-6 to TRBJ1-6; 8 positions match TRBD1. V lost 2 bases to trimming and J lost 10 bases; unmatched junction nucleotides: 8. CDR3 length equals 15 residues. Germline CDR1 and CDR2: SGHDT and YYEEEE.

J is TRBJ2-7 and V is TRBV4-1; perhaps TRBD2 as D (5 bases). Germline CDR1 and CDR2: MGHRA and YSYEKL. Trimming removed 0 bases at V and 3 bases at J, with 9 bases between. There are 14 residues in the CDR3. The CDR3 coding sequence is TGCGCCAGCAGCCAAGATGGGAGCGTCTACGAGCAGTACTTC. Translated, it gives CASSQDGSVYEQYF.

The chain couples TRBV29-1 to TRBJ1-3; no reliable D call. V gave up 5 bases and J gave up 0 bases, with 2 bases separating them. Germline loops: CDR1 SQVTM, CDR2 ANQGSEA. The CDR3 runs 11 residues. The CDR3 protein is CSVSSGNTIYF. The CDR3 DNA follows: TGCAGCGTTTCCTCTGGAAACACCATATATTTT.

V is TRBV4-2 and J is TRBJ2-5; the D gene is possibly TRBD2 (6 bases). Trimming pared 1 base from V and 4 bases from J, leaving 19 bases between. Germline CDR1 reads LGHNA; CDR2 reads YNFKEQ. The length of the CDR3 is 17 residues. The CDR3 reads CASSQAGPGTDRETQYF. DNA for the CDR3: TGTGCCAGCAGCCAAGCAGGTCCGGGGACTGATAGAGAGACCCAGTACTTC.

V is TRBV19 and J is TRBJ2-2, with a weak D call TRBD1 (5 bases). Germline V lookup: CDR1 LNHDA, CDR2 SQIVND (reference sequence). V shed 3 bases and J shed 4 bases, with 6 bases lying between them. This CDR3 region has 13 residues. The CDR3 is CASSIRVTGELFF. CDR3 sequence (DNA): TGTGCCAGTAGTATCAGGGTCACCGGGGAGCTGTTTTTT.

The CDR3: CASSPPNQDTQYF. The DNA for the CDR3 is TGTGCCAGCTCACCACCGAATCAGGATACGCAGTATTTT. This rearrangement joins TRBV18 to TRBJ2-3; D remains unclear. Germline V lookup: CDR1 KGHSH, CDR2 LQKENI. The CDR3 is 13 amino acids. Trimming took off 0 bases at V and 6 bases at J, with 7 bases between the two ends.

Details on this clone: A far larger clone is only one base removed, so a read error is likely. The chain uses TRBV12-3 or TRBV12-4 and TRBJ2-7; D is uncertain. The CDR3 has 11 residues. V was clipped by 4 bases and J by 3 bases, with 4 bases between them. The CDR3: CASSSSYEQYF. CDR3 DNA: TGTGCCAGCAGTTCCAGCTACGAGCAGTACTTC.